One and the same sample provided the 2 T cell receptor beta chains below, sequenced in a study of patients and donors after allogeneic stem cell transplantation. TCRdb recomputed calls from the RT-PCR reads with MiXCR, one row per CDR3 protein. The repertoire holds about 230,000 distinct CDR3 sequences, with roughly 14% as singletons. Sequencing was done on a sample of blood, either unsorted or a sorted T cell fraction (not recorded which). All receptors derive from a human donor who was either an allogeneic HSCT recipient or a stem cell or donor lymphocyte infusion donor (not recorded which). It is not recorded whose cells these are; they may come from a transplant donor.

This clonotype was observed a handful of times. The chain carries TRBV19 and TRBJ1-1; a weak D match, TRBD1 (5 bases). Looked up from germline, CDR1 is LNHDA and CDR2 is SQIVND (reference sequence). Trimming shortened V by 7 bases and J by 6 bases, and 18 bases separated the two germline ends. CDR3 length: 14 residues. CDR3 residues: CASKRTGTVSEAFF. For the CDR3, the DNA is TGTGCCAGTAAGAGAACCGGGACTGTGTCTGAAGCTTTCTTT.

V usage is TRBV6-5 and J usage is TRBJ2-7; tentatively, D is TRBD1 (6 bases). From germline, CDR1 is MNHEY and CDR2 SVGAGI. This CDR3 contains 15 residues. Trimming removed 2 bases at V and 7 bases at J, with 18 bases between. The CDR3 loop is CASSYPSSGAGEQYF. In DNA form, the CDR3 reads TGTGCCAGCAGTTACCCGAGCTCAGGGGCAGGGGAGCAGTACTTC.